This TCR beta chain was obtained from a study of shared clonotypes between healthy human individuals. Study results and limitations: It was observed that approximately 5% of naive CD4 clonotypes were shared across four donors.

Replicate sorted-subset PCRs were loaded with around 0.2 ug DNA, about 31,000 T cell genomes. Using immunoSEQ multiplex PCR, the repertoire was profiled, and TCRdb retains in-frame clones only, with some absent. The data hold some 2,000,000 clones, with more than 90% observed a single time. This CDR3 region has 13 residues. The V gene's germline CDR1 is MGHRA and CDR2 YSYEKL. As concerns this clone: Antigen: not known. One end of the junction is discordant with germline, which a read error may explain.

Subsets obtained from CD4+ cells comprised CD45RA+ naive and CD45RA-negative memory cells. Sequencing input: naive CD4+ T cells sorted from blood. Subset given: CD45RA+ positively selected. The rearrangement joins TRBV4-1 to TRBJ2-4; no clear D gene. This sequence originates from a young man in good health. The CDR3 protein is CASSHPSSRNLSF. CDR3 nucleotides: TGCGCCAGCAGCCACCCCTCGAGCCGAAATCTGAGTTTC.